The clone carrying this T cell receptor (beta chain) was recorded many times. Its antigen is not identified. The sample's time point: newly diagnosed GD, antithyroid drugs for less than 3 months. PBMCs were the source of the RNA used for TCR sequencing. The source of the sample is a study of regulatory T cells in long-lasting Graves disease. Study details: Graves' patients, newly diagnosed, had taken antithyroid drugs under 3 months. Study observations and caveats: Among samples with persistent disease, TRBV28, TRBJ1-2 and TRBJ2-5 were favored. Reduced TCR diversity was observed in persistent Graves' patients versus newly diagnosed patients.

Arm-PCR of CDR3 regions and iRepertoire HTBI primers were used to build TCR beta libraries. TCRdb re-called the multiplex PCR reads with MiXCR, one entry per CDR3 protein. The top ten clones hold over 8.5% of a sample with 400,000 to 500,000 distinct CDR3 sequences, around 15% of them seen once. The CDR3 sequence is 14 residues long. The germline V and J ends were trimmed by 6 bases and 0 bases, with 10 bases remaining between them. These data are also associated with another study on T cells in Graves' hyperthyroidism and ophthalmopathy.

The sequences come from peripheral blood mononuclear cells (PBMCs), collected at new diagnosis, from a patient treated with antithyroid drugs. The sequence was obtained from a woman in her 30s with Graves disease. V and J are TRBV12-3 or TRBV12-4 and TRBJ2-3; D might be TRBD2 (5 bases). CDR3 in amino acids: CASRNPGSTDTQYF. CDR3 in DNA: TGTGCCAGCAGAAACCCGGGAAGCACAGATACGCAGTATTTT.